Listed here are 24 T cell receptor beta chains from one sample, sequenced in a study of cytomegalovirus exposure and HLA in healthy donors. The PCR made use of 60 Vbeta and 13 Jbeta primers. Sequencing was performed with immunoSEQ multiplex PCR; in TCRdb, only in-frame clones are kept and a portion is missing. The sample's table shows 150,000 or so clones. The sample consisted of PBMCs. The origin of the receptors is a middle-aged woman in good health and CMV-seropositive.

The rearrangement links TRBV5-6 to TRBJ2-4, with D unclear. Trimming pared 2 bases from V and 8 bases from J, leaving 14 bases between. The CDR3 totals 14 residues. The germline gives CDR1 SGHDT, CDR2 YYEEEE. The CDR3 region has the DNA TGTGCCAGCAGCTTAGGTACGGGTGCGCACATTCAGTACTTC. This codes for CASSLGTGAHIQYF.

V usage is TRBV5-4 and J usage is TRBJ1-2; no firm D call. V lost 0 bases and J 2 bases, leaving 5 bases between the germline ends. Per the germline V gene, CDR1 is SGHNT and CDR2 is YYREEE (reference sequence). The CDR3 spans 13 residues. The CDR3 DNA reads as TGTGCCAGCAGCTTGGGAGGGAACTATGGCTACACCTTC. This gives the protein CASSLGGNYGYTF.

As for this clone: The junction differs from germline at one of its ends, possibly a read error. The rearrangement joins TRBV5-1 to TRBJ1-5, with a weak D call TRBD1 (5 bases). Per germline, CDR1 SGHRS and CDR2 YFSETQ. This CDR3 spans 14 amino acids. For the CDR3, the DNA is TGCGCCAGCAGCTTGGTCTCGGGGGACGTACCCCGGGATTTT. Protein: CASSLVSGDVPRDF.

The V call is TRBV2, the J call TRBJ2-7, with 7 bases aligning to TRBD1. The V and J ends lost 5 bases and 2 bases, in that order; junction bases with no gene match: 9. CDR1 SNHLY and CDR2 FYNNEI come from the germline V gene. The length of the CDR3 is 15 residues. This chain's CDR3 is CASSPGQVSTYEQYF. CDR3 nucleotides: TGTGCCAGCAGTCCTGGACAGGTCTCCACCTACGAGCAGTACTTC.

The CDR3 sequence: CASSQGPGTSGRVEQFF. The DNA of the CDR3 is TGCGCCAGCAGCCAAGGACCTGGGACTAGCGGGAGGGTAGAGCAGTTCTTC. This chain uses TRBV4-3 with TRBJ2-1, with TRBD2 identical over 16 bases. V trimming: 1 base; J trimming: 10 bases; junction bases outside the gene matches: 7. This CDR3 is 17 amino acids long. CDR1 and CDR2 from the germline V gene are LGHNA and YSLEER.

This sequence joins TRBV27 and TRBJ1-1; D is perhaps TRBD1 (6 bases). This CDR3 is built from 15 residues. Between the trimmed V and J ends, which lost 5 bases and 0 bases, there was a span of 13 bases. The germline CDR1 and CDR2 sequences are MNHEY and SMNVEV (reference sequence). CDR3: CASSASQGMNTEAFF. For the CDR3, the DNA is TGTGCCAGCAGTGCATCACAGGGAATGAACACTGAAGCTTTCTTT.

The chain joins TRBV28 to TRBJ2-7, with 8 positions matching TRBD2. This CDR3 has 16 residues. CDR1 is MDHEN and CDR2 is SYDVKM in the germline V gene. V lost 3 bases to trimming and J lost 1 base; unmatched junction nucleotides: 8. The CDR3, as DNA: TGTGCCAGCAGTTTTTCGACGGGCGGGAGGTCCTACGAGCAGTACTTC. This translates into CASSFSTGGRSYEQYF.

The chain has TRBV19 and TRBJ1-5; no clear D gene. Germline V CDR1 and CDR2: LNHDA, SQIVND (reference sequence). V was trimmed by 5 bases and J by 0 bases, leaving 8 bases between them. CDR3 length equals 14 residues. This CDR3 is CASSLSNSNQPQHF. Here the CDR3 DNA reads TGTGCCAGTAGTTTGTCCAATAGCAATCAGCCCCAGCATTTT. The full variable domain, rest sourced from reference TRBV19 and TRBJ1-5, is DGGITQSPKYLFRKEGQNVTLSCEQNLNHDAMYWYRQDPGQGLRLIYYSQIVNDFQKGDIAEGYSVSREKKESFPLTVTSAQKNPTAFYLCASSLSNSNQPQHFGDGTRLSIL.

This rearrangement joins TRBV19 to TRBJ2-5; D not certain. V dropped 5 bases and J dropped 3 bases, with 16 bases sitting between them. The germline gives CDR1 LNHDA, CDR2 SQIVND (reference sequence). The CDR3 is 15 amino acids. The CDR3 DNA reads TGTGCCAGTAGTGTGATAGATGTTCCCAAAGAGACCCAGTACTTC. This codes for CASSVIDVPKETQYF.

The genes are TRBV4-2 and TRBJ2-7; the D gene is possibly TRBD2 (6 bases). The germline V gene has CDR1 LGHNA and CDR2 YNFKEQ. V was pared by 1 base and J by 0 bases, with 10 bases between. CDR3 length: 15 amino acids. CDR3 loop: CASSQGGSGSYEQYF. The DNA for the CDR3 is TGTGCCAGCAGCCAAGGTGGTAGCGGCTCCTACGAGCAGTACTTC.

This chain joins TRBV28 and TRBJ2-7; 9 bases are shared with TRBD2. Germline assignment: CDR1 MDHEN and CDR2 SYDVKM. With V trimmed by 4 bases and J by 0 bases, 4 bases remained unmatched. The CDR3 extends over 15 amino acids. The CDR3 sequence is CASSSLAGDSYEQYF. The DNA of the CDR3 is TGTGCCAGCAGTTCCTTAGCGGGAGACTCCTACGAGCAGTACTTC.

The rearrangement uses TRBV6-6 and TRBJ1-2, with 9 bases matching TRBD1. CDR1 and CDR2 from the germline V gene are MNHNY and SVGAGI (reference sequence). CDR3 length: 15 residues. With V trimmed by 2 bases and J by 6 bases, 7 bases remained unmatched. The CDR3 DNA reads TGTGCCAGCAGTTACGCTTCTGACAGGGGGGATGGCTACACCTTC. Translating gives CASSYASDRGDGYTF.

The CDR3, as DNA: TGCGCCAGCAGTGAGAGGGGGGGACTAGCGGGACCCTACAATGAGCAGTTCTTC. This sequence encodes CASSERGGLAGPYNEQFF. The chain carries TRBV10-2 and TRBJ2-1, with TRBD2 matching over 13 bases. V gave up 2 bases and J gave up 2 bases; unmatched junction bases: 6. CDR3 length: 18 amino acids. CDR1 is WSHSY and CDR2 is SAAADI in the germline V gene.

J is TRBJ1-2 and V is TRBV28, with D perhaps TRBD1 (5 bases). The CDR3 has 14 residues. V lost 7 bases to trimming and J lost 4 bases, with 16 bases between them. In germline, CDR1 is MDHEN, CDR2 SYDVKM. CDR3 sequence: CASILGGNSYGYTF. CDR3 coding DNA: TGTGCCAGCATCCTGGGGGGGAATAGCTATGGCTACACCTTC.

V usage is TRBV7-9 and J usage is TRBJ1-2; 10 nucleotides match TRBD1. Germline CDR1 is SEHNR and CDR2 is FQNEAQ (reference sequence). Trimming cost V 5 bases and J 4 bases; bases outside gene matches: 4. CDR3 length: 14 residues. The chain's CDR3 is CASSQGQGTYGYTF. CDR3 sequence (DNA): TGTGCCAGCAGCCAGGGACAGGGGACCTATGGCTACACCTTC.

This chain connects TRBV25-1 to TRBJ1-1, with a weak D call TRBD1 (6 bases). Trimming shortened V by 7 bases and J by 6 bases, and 15 bases separated the two germline ends. The CDR3 totals 13 residues. Germline loops: CDR1 MGHDK, CDR2 SYGVNS. The chain's CDR3 is CASKLQGGAEAFF. DNA of the CDR3: TGTGCCAGCAAGCTACAGGGTGGCGCTGAAGCTTTCTTT.

A word on this clone: Other DNA sequences of this sample code for an identical CDR3. The chain couples TRBV5-1 to TRBJ1-5, with D perhaps TRBD1 (5 bases). The CDR3 length is 17 residues. Germline V gene data show CDR1 as SGHRS and CDR2 as YFSETQ. V lost 0 bases to trimming and J lost 2 bases, with 15 bases between them. The CDR3 nucleotides are TGCGCCAGCAGCTTGGAGGAGCAGGGAAGGGGCAATCAGCCCCAGCATTTT. Its translation is CASSLEEQGRGNQPQHF. The full variable domain, with the rest looked up from reference TRBV5-1 and TRBJ1-5, is KAGVTQTPRYLIKTRGQQVTLSCSPISGHRSVSWYQQTPGQGLQFLFEYFSETQRNKGNFPGRFSGRQFSNSRSEMNVSTLELGDSALYLCASSLEEQGRGNQPQHFGDGTRLSIL.

The chain has TRBV6-5 and TRBJ2-7; 10 bases map to TRBD1. The germline V gene has CDR1 MNHEY and CDR2 SVGAGI. The CDR3 sequence is 13 residues long. V shed 6 bases, J shed 4 bases, and the junction held 3 bases outside the gene matches. The CDR3 spells CASSMGQGYEQYF. The CDR3 region has the DNA TGTGCCAGCAGCATGGGACAGGGGTACGAGCAGTACTTC.

The gene calls are TRBV6-6 and TRBJ1-4; D perhaps matches TRBD1 (5 bases). Trimming cost V 2 bases and J 5 bases, with 15 bases left between them. CDR1 and CDR2 from the germline V gene are MNHNY and SVGAGI (reference sequence). This CDR3 has 16 residues. CDR3 residues: CASSYVTGSPNEKLFF. The CDR3 DNA follows: TGTGCCAGCAGTTACGTCACAGGTTCTCCGAATGAAAAACTGTTTTTT.

J is TRBJ2-1 and V is TRBV7-3, with TRBD2 matching 12 bases. CDR3 size: 15 residues. Germline V lookup: CDR1 SGHTA, CDR2 FQGTGA. V lost 6 bases to trimming and J lost 7 bases; unmatched junction nucleotides: 7. CDR3 protein: CASRRLAGAGNEQFF. The CDR3 DNA follows: TGTGCCAGCAGACGACTAGCGGGAGCGGGGAATGAGCAGTTCTTC.

The chain combines TRBV18 with TRBJ2-5, with 11 bases matching TRBD2. The J call may be mistaken, given a closer DNA end match to TRBJ2-7. In germline, CDR1 is KGHSH, CDR2 LQKENI. The CDR3 length is 14 residues. The CDR3: CASSLPLAGVEQYF. The CDR3 DNA is TGTGCCAGCTCACTCCCACTAGCGGGAGTCGAGCAGTACTTC.

The chain joins TRBV30 to TRBJ2-2, with 10 bases fitting TRBD1. With 5 bases clipped from V and 3 bases from J, the junction kept 0 bases outside the gene matches. The CDR3 contains 13 residues. Germline V gene sequence: CDR1 GTSNPN, CDR2 SVGIG (reference sequence). The CDR3 DNA reads TGTGCCTGGGGACAGGGGGACACCGGGGAGCTGTTTTTT. Amino acid sequence: CAWGQGDTGELFF.

J is TRBJ1-2 and V is TRBV19; TRBD1 is a possible D gene (6 bases). Per the germline V gene, CDR1 is LNHDA and CDR2 is SQIVND (reference sequence). The CDR3 covers 14 residues. The V gene lost 11 bases and the J gene lost 4 bases, with 20 bases spanning the gap. The CDR3, as DNA: TGTGCCGCCCAGGCAGGGGTCGGAGGCTATGGCTACACCTTC. Translated, it gives CAAQAGVGGYGYTF.

The chain recombines TRBV7-8 with TRBJ2-1; 9 nucleotides match TRBD2. The CDR3 covers 18 residues. Trimming at V came to 1 base and at J to 3 bases, leaving 10 bases not matched to a gene. Germline CDR1 reads SGHVS; CDR2 reads FQNEAQ. The DNA for the CDR3 is TGTGCCAGCAGCTTAGGGACTAGCGCCAGAGGGGGCTACAATGAGCAGTTCTTC. Residues: CASSLGTSARGGYNEQFF.